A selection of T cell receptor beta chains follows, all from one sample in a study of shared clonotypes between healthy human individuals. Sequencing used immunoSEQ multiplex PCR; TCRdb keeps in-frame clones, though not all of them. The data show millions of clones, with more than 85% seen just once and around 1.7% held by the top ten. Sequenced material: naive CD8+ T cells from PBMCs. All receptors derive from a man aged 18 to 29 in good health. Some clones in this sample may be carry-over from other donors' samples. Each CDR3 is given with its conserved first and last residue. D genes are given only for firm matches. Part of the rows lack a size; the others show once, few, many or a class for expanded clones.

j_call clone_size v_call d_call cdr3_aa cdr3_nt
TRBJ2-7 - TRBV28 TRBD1 CASSLARGPYEQYF TGTGCCAGCAGTTTAGCTAGGGGGCCCTACGAGCAGTACTTC
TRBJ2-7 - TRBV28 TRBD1 CASSPYRGFSYEQYF TGTGCCAGCAGCCCATACAGGGGTTTCTCCTACGAGCAGTACTTC
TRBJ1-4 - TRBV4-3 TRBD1 CASSPLGTGSDEKLFF TGCGCCAGCAGCCCCCTGGGGACAGGGTCGGATGAAAAACTGTTTTTT
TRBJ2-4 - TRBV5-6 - CASSVARTGENIQYF TGTGCCAGCAGCGTGGCGCGAACGGGGGAAAACATTCAGTACTTC
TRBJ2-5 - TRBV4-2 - CASSQNIELRETQYF TGTGCCAGCAGCCAAAATATAGAACTGCGGGAGACCCAGTACTTC
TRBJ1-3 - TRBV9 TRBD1 CASSVAGGRNTIYF TGTGCCAGCAGCGTAGCAGGGGGCAGAAACACCATATATTTT
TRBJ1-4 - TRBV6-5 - CASTSEWREKLFF TGTGCCAGCACATCTGAATGGCGTGAAAAACTGTTTTTT
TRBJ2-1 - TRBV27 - CASSLIAREINEQFF TGTGCCAGCAGTTTAATTGCGAGGGAAATAAATGAGCAGTTCTTC
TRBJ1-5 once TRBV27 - CASSPQPMGNQPQHF TGTGCCAGCAGTCCACAGCCGATGGGCAATCAGCCCCAGCATTTT
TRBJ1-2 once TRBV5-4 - CASSLGGSAYGYTF TGTGCCAGCAGCTTGGGGGGGAGCGCTTATGGCTACACCTTC
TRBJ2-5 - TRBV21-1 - CASSKVAKIGETQYF TGTGCCAGCAGCAAAGTGGCCAAAATAGGGGAGACCCAGTACTTC
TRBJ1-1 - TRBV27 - CASSTAKHTEAFF TGTGCCAGCAGCACCGCAAAACACACTGAAGCTTTCTTT
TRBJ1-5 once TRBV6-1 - CASSPPVKGNQPQHF TGTGCCAGCAGTCCCCCTGTGAAGGGGAATCAGCCCCAGCATTTT
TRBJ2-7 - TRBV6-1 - CASSVGRGLLQGYEQYF TGTGCCAGCAGTGTGGGCCGAGGATTACTCCAGGGATACGAGCAGTACTTC
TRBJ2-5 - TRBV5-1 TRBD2 CASSSQLLRDGGETQYF TGCGCCAGCAGCTCTCAACTCCTCCGGGACGGGGGGGAGACCCAGTACTTC
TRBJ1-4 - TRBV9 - CASSGGTPREKLFF TGTGCCAGCAGCGGTGGGACCCCAAGGGAAAAACTGTTTTTT
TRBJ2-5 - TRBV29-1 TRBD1 CSGRQGLTQYF TGCAGCGGAAGACAGGGGTTGACCCAGTACTTC
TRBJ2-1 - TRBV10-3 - CAILAGGEQFF TGTGCCATCCTAGCCGGAGGGGAGCAGTTCTTC
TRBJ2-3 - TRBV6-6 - CASNQRTDTQYF TGTGCCAGCAATCAAAGGACAGATACGCAGTATTTT
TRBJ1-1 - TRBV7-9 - CASSFGENTEAFF TGTGCCAGCAGCTTCGGGGAGAACACTGAAGCTTTCTTT
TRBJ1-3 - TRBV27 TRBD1 CASSFIGQQGLSGNTIYF TGTGCCAGCAGTTTTATTGGACAACAGGGGCTCTCTGGAAACACCATATATTTT
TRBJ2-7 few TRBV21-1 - CASRGQTSQRGQYF TGTGCCAGCAGGGGACAGACCTCCCAGCGCGGCCAGTACTTC
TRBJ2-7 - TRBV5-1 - CASSPPGGSYEQYF TGCGCCAGCAGCCCCCCAGGTGGGTCCTACGAGCAGTACTTC
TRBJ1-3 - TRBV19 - CASSDWSSGNTIYF TGTGCCAGTTCGGACTGGAGCTCTGGAAACACCATATATTTT
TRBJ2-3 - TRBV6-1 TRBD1 CASSEEDRSTDTQYF TGTGCCAGCAGTGAAGAGGACAGGAGCACAGATACGCAGTATTTT
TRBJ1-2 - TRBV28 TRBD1 CASSLTGGSGDGYTF TGTGCCAGCAGTTTGACAGGGGGCAGCGGAGATGGCTACACCTTC
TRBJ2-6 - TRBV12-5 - CASGLQGANSGANVLTF TGTGCTAGTGGTTTGCAGGGAGCCAACTCTGGGGCCAACGTCCTGACTTTC
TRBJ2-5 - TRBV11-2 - CASSKYRTVLQETQYF TGTGCCAGCAGCAAATATAGGACAGTCCTCCAAGAGACCCAGTACTTC
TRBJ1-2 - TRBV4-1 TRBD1 CASSQDPGGDSGYTF TGCGCCAGCAGCCAAGACCCAGGGGGGGATTCGGGCTACACCTTC
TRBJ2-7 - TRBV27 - CASNPRGFTYEQYF TGTGCCAGCAATCCCAGGGGCTTTACCTACGAGCAGTACTTC
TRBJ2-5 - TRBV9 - CASSGKSGEKETQYF TGTGCCAGCAGCGGGAAATCCGGGGAAAAAGAGACCCAGTACTTC
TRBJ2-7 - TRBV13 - CASGLRIKLDEQYF TGTGCCAGCGGGCTCCGGATCAAATTGGACGAGCAGTACTTC
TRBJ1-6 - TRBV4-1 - CASSQEGRPLHF TGCGCCAGCAGCCAAGAGGGTCGACCCCTCCACTTT
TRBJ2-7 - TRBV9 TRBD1 CASSVGQGVGYEQYF TGTGCCAGCAGCGTTGGGCAGGGGGTCGGCTACGAGCAGTACTTC
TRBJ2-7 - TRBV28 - CASSPHIYEQYF TGTGCCAGCAGTCCCCACATCTACGAGCAGTACTTC
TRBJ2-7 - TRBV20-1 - CSAIGGYEQYF TGCAGTGCCATTGGGGGTTACGAGCAGTACTTC
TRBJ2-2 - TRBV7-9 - CASSFGGDPGELFF TGTGCCAGCAGCTTTGGTGGGGATCCCGGGGAGCTGTTTTTT
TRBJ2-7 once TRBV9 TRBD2 CASSVLAGGFYEQYF TGTGCCAGCAGCGTATTAGCGGGAGGATTTTACGAGCAGTACTTC
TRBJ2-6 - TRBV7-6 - CASSLGGANVLTF TGTGCCAGCAGCTTAGGTGGGGCCAACGTCCTGACTTTC
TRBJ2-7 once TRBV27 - CASAGTDYEQYF TGTGCCAGCGCAGGGACCGACTACGAGCAGTACTTC
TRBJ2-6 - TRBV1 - CTSSQVMRGSSGANVLTF TGCACCAGCAGCCAAGTCATGCGGGGAAGTTCTGGGGCCAACGTCCTGACTTTC
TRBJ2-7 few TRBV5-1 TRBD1 CASSPDRDHYEQYF TGCGCCAGCAGCCCTGACAGGGATCACTACGAGCAGTACTTC
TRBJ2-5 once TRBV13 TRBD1 CASSSDRGSDMETQYF TGTGCCAGCAGCTCGGACAGGGGGTCCGATATGGAGACCCAGTACTTC
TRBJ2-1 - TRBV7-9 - CASSLARDEQFF TGTGCCAGCAGCTTAGCGAGAGATGAGCAGTTCTTC
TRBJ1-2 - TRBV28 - CASSLYPLGGYTF TGTGCCAGCAGTTTATACCCCCTGGGGGGCTACACCTTC
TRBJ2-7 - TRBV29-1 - CSVEDLGVEQYF TGCAGCGTTGAAGATTTAGGGGTCGAGCAGTACTTC
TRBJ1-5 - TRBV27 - CASSLSGAYQPQHF TGTGCCAGCAGTTTATCAGGGGCGTATCAGCCCCAGCATTTT
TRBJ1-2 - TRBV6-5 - CASSYGGLDGYTF TGTGCCAGCAGTTACGGGGGGCTCGATGGCTACACCTTC
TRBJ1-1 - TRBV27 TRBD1 CASSSRVGTGAEAFF TGTGCCAGCAGTTCGCGAGTCGGGACAGGGGCTGAAGCTTTCTTT
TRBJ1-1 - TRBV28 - CASSLFPRTPGDTEAFF TGTGCCAGCAGTTTATTCCCCCGAACGCCGGGGGACACTGAAGCTTTCTTT
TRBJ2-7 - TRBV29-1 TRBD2 CSVGGGTSYEQYF TGCAGCGTTGGGGGGGGGACCTCCTACGAGCAGTACTTC
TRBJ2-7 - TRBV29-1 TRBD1 CSVGTWGTGLHEQYF TGCAGCGTAGGGACTTGGGGGACAGGGTTACACGAGCAGTACTTC
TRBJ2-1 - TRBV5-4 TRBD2 CASSGTRATSYNEQFF TGTGCCAGCAGCGGGACTAGAGCCACGTCCTACAATGAGCAGTTCTTC
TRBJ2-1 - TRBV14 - CASSQGSYNEQFF TGTGCCAGCAGCCAAGGGTCCTACAATGAGCAGTTCTTC